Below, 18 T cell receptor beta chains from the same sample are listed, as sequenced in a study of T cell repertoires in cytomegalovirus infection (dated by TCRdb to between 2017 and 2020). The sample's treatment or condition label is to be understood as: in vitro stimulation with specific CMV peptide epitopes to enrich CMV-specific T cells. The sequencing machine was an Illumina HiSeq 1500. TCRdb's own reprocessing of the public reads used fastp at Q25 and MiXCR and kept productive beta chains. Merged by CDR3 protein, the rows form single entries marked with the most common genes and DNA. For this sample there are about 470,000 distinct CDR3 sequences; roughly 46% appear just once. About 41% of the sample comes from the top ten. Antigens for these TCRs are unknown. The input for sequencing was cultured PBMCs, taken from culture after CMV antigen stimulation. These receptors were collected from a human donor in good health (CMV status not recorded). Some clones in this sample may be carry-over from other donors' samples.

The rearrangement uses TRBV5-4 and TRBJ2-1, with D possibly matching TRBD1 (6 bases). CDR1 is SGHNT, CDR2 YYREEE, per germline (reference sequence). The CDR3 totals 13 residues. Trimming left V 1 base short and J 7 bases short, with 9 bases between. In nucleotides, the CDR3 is TGTGCCAGCAGCTTGAAAGGGGGAAATGAGCAGTTCTTC. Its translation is CASSLKGGNEQFF.

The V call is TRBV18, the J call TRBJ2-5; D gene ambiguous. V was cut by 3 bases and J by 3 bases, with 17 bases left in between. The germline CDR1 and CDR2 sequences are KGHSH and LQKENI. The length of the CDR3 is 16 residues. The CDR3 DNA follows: TGTGCCAGCTCACCTCTGCCTGGGCTAGTCGAAGAGACCCAGTACTTC. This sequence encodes CASSPLPGLVEETQYF.

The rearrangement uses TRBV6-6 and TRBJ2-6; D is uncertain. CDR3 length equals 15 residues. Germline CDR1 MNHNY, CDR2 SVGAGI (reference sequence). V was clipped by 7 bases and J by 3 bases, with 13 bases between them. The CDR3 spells CASTKLASGANVLTF. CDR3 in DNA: TGTGCCAGCACCAAACTTGCGAGTGGGGCCAACGTCCTGACTTTC.

CDR3 DNA: TGTGCCAGCAGCTTAGGCTCCCCCCAAAATCAGCCCCAGCATTTT. Translation: CASSLGSPQNQPQHF. This rearrangement joins TRBV7-2 to TRBJ1-5; D ambiguous. The CDR3 totals 15 residues. Trimming stripped 1 base from V and 4 bases from J, with 11 bases between. Germline CDR1 SGHTA, CDR2 FQGNSA.

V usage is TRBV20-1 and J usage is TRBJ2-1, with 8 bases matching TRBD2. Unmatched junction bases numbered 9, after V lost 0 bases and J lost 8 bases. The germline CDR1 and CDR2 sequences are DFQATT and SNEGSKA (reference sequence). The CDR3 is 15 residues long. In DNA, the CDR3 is TGCAGTGCTAGAGAGACGAGCGGGGGAAGAGATGAGCAGTTCTTC. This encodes CSARETSGGRDEQFF.

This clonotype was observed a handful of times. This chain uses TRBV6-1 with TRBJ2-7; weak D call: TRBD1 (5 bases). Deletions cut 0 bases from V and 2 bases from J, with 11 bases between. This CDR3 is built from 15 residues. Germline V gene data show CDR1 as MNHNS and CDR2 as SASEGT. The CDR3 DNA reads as TGTGCCAGCAGTGAAGCGCTTCGCAGGGCCTACGAGCAGTACTTC. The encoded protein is CASSEALRRAYEQYF.

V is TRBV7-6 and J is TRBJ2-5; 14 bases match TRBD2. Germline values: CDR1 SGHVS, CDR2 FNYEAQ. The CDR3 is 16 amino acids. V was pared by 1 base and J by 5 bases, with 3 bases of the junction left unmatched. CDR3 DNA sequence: TGTGCCAGCAGCTTAGTGGGGACTAGCGGGAGTGAGACCCAGTACTTC. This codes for CASSLVGTSGSETQYF.

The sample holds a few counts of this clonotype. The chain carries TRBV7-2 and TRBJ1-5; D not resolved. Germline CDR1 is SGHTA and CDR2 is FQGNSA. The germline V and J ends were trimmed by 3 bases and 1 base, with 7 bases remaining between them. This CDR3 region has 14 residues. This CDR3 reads CASSLRASNQPQHF. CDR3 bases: TGTGCCAGCAGCTTGAGGGCGAGCAATCAGCCCCAGCATTTT.

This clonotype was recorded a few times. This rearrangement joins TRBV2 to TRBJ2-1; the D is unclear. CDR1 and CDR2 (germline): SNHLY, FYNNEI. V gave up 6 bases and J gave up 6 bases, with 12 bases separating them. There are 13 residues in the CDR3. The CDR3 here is CASSERSGNEQFF. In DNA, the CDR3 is TGTGCCAGCAGCGAGAGGTCGGGCAATGAGCAGTTCTTC.

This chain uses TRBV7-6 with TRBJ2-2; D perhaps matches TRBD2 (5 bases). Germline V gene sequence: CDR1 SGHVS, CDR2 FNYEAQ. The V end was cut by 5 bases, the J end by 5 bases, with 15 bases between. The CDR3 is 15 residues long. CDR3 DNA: TGTGCCAGCAGCGTCCTGGGAGTAGGGACCGGGGAGCTGTTTTTT. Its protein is CASSVLGVGTGELFF.

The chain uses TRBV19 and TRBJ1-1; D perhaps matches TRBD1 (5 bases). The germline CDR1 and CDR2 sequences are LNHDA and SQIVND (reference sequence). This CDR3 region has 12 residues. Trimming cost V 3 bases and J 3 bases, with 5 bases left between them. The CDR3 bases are TGTGCCAGTAGTATGGGGGACACTGAAGCTTTCTTT. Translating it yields CASSMGDTEAFF.

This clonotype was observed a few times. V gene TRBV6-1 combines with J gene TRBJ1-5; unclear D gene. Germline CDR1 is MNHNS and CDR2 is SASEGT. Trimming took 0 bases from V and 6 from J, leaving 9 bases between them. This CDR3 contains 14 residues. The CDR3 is CASSEARGGQPQHF. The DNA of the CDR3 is TGTGCCAGCAGTGAAGCGAGAGGAGGTCAGCCCCAGCATTTT.

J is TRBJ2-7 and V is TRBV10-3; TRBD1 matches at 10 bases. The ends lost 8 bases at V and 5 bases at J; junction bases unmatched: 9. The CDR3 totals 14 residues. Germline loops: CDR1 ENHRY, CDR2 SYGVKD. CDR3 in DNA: TGTGCCATCGAGCCGGGACAGGGGAGAGACGAGCAGTACTTC. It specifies CAIEPGQGRDEQYF.

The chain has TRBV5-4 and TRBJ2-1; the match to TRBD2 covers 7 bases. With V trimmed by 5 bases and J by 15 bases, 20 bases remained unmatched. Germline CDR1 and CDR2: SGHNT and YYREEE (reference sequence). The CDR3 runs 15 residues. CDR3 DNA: TGTGCCAGCAGTCCGAAAGGGGAGCGGGACGGGGTGGGGTTCTTC. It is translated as CASSPKGERDGVGFF.

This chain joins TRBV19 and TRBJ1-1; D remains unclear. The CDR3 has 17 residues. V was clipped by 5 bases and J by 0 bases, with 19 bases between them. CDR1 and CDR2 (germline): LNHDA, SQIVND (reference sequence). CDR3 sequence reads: CASSSRGYGGLNTEAFF. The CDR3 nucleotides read TGTGCCAGTAGTTCTCGGGGTTATGGAGGTTTGAACACTGAAGCTTTCTTT.

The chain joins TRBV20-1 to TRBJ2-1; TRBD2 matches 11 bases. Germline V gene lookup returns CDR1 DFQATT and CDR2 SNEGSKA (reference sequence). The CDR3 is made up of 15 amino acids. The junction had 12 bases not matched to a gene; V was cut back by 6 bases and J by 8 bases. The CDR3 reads CSAALALAGGYEQFF. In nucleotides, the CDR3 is TGCAGTGCAGCCCTGGCGCTAGCGGGGGGATATGAGCAGTTCTTC.

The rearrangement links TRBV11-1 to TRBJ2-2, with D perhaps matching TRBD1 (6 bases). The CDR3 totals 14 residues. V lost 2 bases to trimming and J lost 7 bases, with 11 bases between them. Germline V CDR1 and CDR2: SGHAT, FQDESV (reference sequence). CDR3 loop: CASSLTGSDGELFF. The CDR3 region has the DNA TGTGCCAGCAGCTTAACAGGGTCCGACGGGGAGCTGTTTTTT.

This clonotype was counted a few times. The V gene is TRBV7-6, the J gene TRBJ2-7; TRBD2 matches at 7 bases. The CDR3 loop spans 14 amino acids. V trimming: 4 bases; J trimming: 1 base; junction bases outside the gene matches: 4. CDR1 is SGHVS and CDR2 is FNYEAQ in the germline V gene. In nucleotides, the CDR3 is TGTGCCAGCAGCTCGCGAGCGGGATCCTACGAGCAGTACTTC. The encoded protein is CASSSRAGSYEQYF.